In this sample, the clone carrying this T cell receptor beta chain turned up a few times. The antigen remains unidentified. This entry belongs to a study of blood T cells in healthy people across ages. Study-wide background: Template-switching capture recovered about one barcoded beta molecule per two T cells.

There are 16 residues in the CDR3. The ends lost 4 bases at V and 6 bases at J; junction bases unmatched: 12. Germline V gives CDR1 LGHNA, CDR2 YNFKEQ. A J-beta primer mix and a sample-barcoded 5' primer were used in a second PCR of about 7 to 12 cycles. One entry per CDR3 protein results from TCRdb running MiXCR on the 5' RACE reads. Of 650,000 to 1,000,000 distinct CDR3 sequences listed, less than 60% were seen once; the top ten hold 15% to 20%. Notes on the study in general: PBMCs that were unsorted prevented a conclusive naive versus antigen-experienced comparison. Fewer expanded clones and more diversity marked long-lived versus aged donors. Older individuals had lower TCR beta diversity per million T cells (the decline was roughly linear).

The chain recombines TRBV4-2 with TRBJ2-1; 7 positions agree with TRBD1. The sequencing sample was made of blood. The sequence came from a man older than 75 in good health. CDR3 region: CASSPRRQGVANEQFF. Here the CDR3 DNA reads TGTGCCAGCAGCCCCCGAAGGCAGGGGGTGGCCAATGAGCAGTTCTTC.